The clone carrying this TCR beta chain is a singleton in its sample. This record comes from a study of blood T cell repertoires in COVID-19. Study context: Spain, Italy and the United States supplied samples that represented acute and convalescent COVID-19.

How the authors handled the data: Estimates of nucleated cell counts were drawn from the amplification of reference gene primers. The assay was immunoSEQ multiplex PCR, and TCRdb's table has in-frame clones only and misses some. V and J calls plus clone size are reproduced from that table; the DNA served to infer D and trimming. The table shows fewer than 250,000 clones, with about four fifths occurring only once. The V gene's germline CDR1 is MDHEN and CDR2 SYDVKM. Unmatched junction bases numbered 7, after V lost 7 bases and J lost 4 bases. CDR3 length: 15 residues. This clonotype originated in a man between 45 and 60 years old with acute or convalescent COVID-19. The sample was peripheral blood. The chain is built from TRBV28 and TRBJ1-6, with TRBD1 matching over 7 bases. The CDR3 DNA is TGTGCCAGCAACCTACAGGGGATATATAATTCACCCCTCCACTTT. Amino acids: CASNLQGIYNSPLHF.